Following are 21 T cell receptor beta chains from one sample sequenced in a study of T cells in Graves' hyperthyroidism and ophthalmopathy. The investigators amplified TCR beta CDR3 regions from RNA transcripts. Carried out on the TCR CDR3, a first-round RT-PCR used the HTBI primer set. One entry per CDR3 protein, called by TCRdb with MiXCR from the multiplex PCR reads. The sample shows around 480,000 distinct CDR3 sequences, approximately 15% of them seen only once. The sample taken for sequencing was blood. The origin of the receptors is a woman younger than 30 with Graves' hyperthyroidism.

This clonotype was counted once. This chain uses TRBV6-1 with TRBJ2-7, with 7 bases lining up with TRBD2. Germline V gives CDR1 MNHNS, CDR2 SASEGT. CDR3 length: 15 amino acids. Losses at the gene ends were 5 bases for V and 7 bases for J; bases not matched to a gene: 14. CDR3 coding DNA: TGTGCCAGCAGTCCCCAAGGCGGGGGAGGCGGGGAGCAGTACGTC. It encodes CASSPQGGGGGEQYV.

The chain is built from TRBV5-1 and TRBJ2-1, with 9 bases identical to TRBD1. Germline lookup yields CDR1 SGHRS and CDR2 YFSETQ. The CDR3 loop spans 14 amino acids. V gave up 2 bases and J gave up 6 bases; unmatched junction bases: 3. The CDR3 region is CASSFGTGTNEQFF. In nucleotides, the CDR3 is TGCGCCAGCAGCTTCGGGACAGGGACCAATGAGCAGTTCTTC.

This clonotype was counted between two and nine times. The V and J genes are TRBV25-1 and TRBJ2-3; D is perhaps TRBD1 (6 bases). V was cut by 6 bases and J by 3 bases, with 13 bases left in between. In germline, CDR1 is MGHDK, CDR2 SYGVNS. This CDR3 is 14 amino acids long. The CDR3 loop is CASSATGWTDTQYF. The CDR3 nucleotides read TGTGCCAGCAGCGCCACAGGGTGGACAGATACGCAGTATTTT.

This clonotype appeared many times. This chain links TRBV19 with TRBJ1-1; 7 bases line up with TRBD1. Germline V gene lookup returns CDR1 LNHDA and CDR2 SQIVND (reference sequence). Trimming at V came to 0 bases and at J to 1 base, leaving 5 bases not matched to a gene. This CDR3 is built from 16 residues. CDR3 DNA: TGTGCCAGTAGTATAGAGCCAAGGACAGGGAACACTGAAGCTTTCTTT. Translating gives CASSIEPRTGNTEAFF. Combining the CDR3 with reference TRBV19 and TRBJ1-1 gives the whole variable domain DGGITQSPKYLFRKEGQNVTLSCEQNLNHDAMYWYRQDPGQGLRLIYYSQIVNDFQKGDIAEGYSVSREKKESFPLTVTSAQKNPTAFYLCASSIEPRTGNTEAFFGQGTRLTVV.

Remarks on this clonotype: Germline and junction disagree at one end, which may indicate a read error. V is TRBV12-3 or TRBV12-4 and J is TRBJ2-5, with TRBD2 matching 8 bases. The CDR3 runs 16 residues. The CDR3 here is CASSLVREGPQKTQYF. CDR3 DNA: TGTGCCAGCAGTTTAGTACGGGAGGGCCCCCAAAAGACCCAGTACTTC.

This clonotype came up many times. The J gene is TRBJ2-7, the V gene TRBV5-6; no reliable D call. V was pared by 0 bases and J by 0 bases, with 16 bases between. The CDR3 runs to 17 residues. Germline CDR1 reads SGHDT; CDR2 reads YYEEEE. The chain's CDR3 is CASSLVGATYLSYEQYF. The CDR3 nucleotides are TGTGCCAGCAGCTTGGTTGGAGCGACATACCTCTCCTACGAGCAGTACTTC.

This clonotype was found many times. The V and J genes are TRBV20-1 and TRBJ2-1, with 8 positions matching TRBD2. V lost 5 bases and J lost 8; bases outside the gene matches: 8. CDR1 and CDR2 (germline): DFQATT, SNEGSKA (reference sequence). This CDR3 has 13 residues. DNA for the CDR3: TGCAGTGCTCCGAGCGGGAGAGGGGATGAGCAGTTCTTC. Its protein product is CSAPSGRGDEQFF.

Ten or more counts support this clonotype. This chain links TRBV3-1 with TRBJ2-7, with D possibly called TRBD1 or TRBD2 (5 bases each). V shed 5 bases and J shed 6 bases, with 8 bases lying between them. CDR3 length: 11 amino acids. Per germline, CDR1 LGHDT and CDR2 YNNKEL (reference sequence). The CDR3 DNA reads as TGTGCCAGCAGCACGGGGCGCGAGCAGTACTTC. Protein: CASSTGREQYF.

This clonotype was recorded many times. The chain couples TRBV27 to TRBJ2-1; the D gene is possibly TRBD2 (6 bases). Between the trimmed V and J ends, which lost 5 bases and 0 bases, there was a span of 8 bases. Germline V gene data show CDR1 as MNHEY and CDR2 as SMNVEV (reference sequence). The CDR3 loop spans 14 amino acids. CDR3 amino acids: CASSRRVSYNEQFF. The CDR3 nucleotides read TGTGCCAGCAGTAGGAGGGTCTCCTACAATGAGCAGTTCTTC.

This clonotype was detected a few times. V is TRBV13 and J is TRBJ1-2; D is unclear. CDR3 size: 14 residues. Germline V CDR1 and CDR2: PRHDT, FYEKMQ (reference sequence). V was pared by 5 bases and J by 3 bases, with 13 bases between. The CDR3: CASSLPDGYYGYTF. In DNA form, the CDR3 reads TGTGCCAGCAGCCTTCCAGACGGTTACTATGGCTACACCTTC.

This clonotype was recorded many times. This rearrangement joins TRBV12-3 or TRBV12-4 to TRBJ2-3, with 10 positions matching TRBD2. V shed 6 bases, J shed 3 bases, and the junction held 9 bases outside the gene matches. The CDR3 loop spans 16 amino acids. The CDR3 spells CASSPITSGKTDTQYF. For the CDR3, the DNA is TGTGCCAGCAGCCCGATCACTAGCGGGAAGACAGATACGCAGTATTTT.

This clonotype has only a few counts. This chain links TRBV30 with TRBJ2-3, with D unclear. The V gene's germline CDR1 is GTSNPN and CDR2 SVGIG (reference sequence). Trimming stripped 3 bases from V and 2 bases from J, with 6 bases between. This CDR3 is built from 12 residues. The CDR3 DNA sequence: TGTGCCTGGAGGACCCACACAGATACGCAGTATTTT. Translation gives CAWRTHTDTQYF.

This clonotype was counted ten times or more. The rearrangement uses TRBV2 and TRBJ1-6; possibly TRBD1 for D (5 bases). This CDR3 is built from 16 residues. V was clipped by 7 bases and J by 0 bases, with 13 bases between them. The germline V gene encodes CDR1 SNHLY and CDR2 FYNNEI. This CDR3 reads CASNYSGVSYNSPLHF. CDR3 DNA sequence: TGTGCCAGCAATTATTCGGGGGTCTCCTATAATTCACCCCTCCACTTT.

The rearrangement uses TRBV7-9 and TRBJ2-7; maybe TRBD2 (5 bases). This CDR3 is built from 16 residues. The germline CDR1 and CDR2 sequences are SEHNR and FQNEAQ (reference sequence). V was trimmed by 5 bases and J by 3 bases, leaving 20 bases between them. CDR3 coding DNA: TGTGCCAGCAGCCTTGGTGAGGCGGGCCGATACTACGAGCAGTACTTC. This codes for CASSLGEAGRYYEQYF.

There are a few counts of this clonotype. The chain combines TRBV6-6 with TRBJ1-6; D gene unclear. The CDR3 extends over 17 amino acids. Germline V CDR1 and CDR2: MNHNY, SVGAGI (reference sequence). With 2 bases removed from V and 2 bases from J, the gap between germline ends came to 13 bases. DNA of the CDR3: TGTGCCAGCAGTTACACCGATCCGGGAACCTATAATTCACCCCTCCACTTT. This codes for CASSYTDPGTYNSPLHF.

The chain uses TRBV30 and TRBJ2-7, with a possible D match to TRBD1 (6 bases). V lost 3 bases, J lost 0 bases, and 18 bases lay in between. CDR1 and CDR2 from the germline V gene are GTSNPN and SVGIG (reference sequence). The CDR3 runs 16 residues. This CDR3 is CAWSRGRGPVSYEQYF. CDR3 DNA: TGTGCCTGGAGCCGGGGCAGGGGCCCAGTCTCCTACGAGCAGTACTTC.

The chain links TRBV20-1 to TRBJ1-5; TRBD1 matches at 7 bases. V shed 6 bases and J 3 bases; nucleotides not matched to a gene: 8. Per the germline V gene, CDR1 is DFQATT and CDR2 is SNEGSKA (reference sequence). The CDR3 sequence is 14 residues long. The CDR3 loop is CSARSGTVNQPQHF. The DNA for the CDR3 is TGCAGTGCCAGATCCGGGACAGTCAATCAGCCCCAGCATTTT.

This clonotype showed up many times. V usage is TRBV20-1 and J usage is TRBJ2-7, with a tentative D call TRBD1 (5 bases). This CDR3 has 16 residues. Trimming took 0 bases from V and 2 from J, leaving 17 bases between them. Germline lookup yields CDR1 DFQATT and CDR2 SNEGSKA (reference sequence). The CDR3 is CSARDRRTNNPYEQYV. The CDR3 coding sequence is TGCAGTGCTAGAGATCGCAGGACAAATAACCCCTACGAGCAGTACGTC.

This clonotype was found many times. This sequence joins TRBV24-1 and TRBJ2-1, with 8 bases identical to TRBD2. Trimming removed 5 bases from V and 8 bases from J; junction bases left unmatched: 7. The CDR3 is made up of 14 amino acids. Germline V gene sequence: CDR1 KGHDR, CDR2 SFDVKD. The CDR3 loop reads CATSAGGPRYEQFF. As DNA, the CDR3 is TGTGCCACCAGTGCGGGAGGGCCGAGGTATGAGCAGTTCTTC.

The CDR3 DNA follows: TGTGCCAGCAGCTTGTCAGGGATGACGCATGGCTACACCTTC. Translation gives CASSLSGMTHGYTF. The chain recombines TRBV5-5 with TRBJ1-2; D is possibly TRBD1 (5 bases). The V end was cut by 1 base, the J end by 6 bases, with 13 bases between. Germline CDR1 SGHKS, CDR2 YYEKEE (reference sequence). The CDR3 is made up of 14 amino acids.

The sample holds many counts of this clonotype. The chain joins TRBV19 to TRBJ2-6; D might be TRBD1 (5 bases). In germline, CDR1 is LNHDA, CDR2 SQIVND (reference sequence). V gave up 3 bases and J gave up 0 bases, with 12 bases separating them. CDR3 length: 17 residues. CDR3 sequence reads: CASSITDSPSGANVLTF. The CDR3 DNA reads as TGTGCCAGTAGTATCACCGACAGTCCCTCTGGGGCCAACGTCCTGACTTTC.